This T cell receptor beta chain is drawn from a study of control samples from healthy donors and cancer patients. Profiling relied on immunoSEQ multiplex PCR, and the TCRdb table lists in-frame clones only, not all of them. The sample contains over 150,000 clones, around 90% of which appear only once. This CDR3 contains 15 residues. Trimming removed 0 bases from V and 4 bases from J, with 11 bases in between. Germline V lookup: CDR1 SGDLS, CDR2 YYNGEE. Sequenced input: blood. The chain combines TRBV9 with TRBJ1-5; D not resolved. This sequence was found in a woman aged 35 to 49 in good health. The CDR3 DNA reads TGTGCCAGCAGCGTAGGTGGGGAGCGGAATCAGCCCCAGCATTTT. Encoded protein: CASSVGGERNQPQHF.